This T cell receptor (beta chain) is from a study of T cell responses to AZD1222 COVID-19 vaccine. Study-wide findings and caveats: Recipients of two AZD1222 doses showed rising Spike-specific TCR breadth and depth. The number of AZD1222 recipients seropositive at baseline was only five to seven. Only after the peak T cell response were repertoires sampled.

TCRdb keeps only in-frame clones here, not all; method: immunoSEQ multiplex PCR. The data hold about 110,000 clones, with around nine tenths observed a single time. In this sample, this clone turned up once. Its antigen is currently unknown. Germline V gives CDR1 SGHTA, CDR2 FQGNSA. The CDR3 extends over 18 amino acids. V lost 5 bases, J lost 2 bases, and 14 bases stayed unmatched. The TCR originated in an adult in good health. Sequencing was performed on peripheral blood, taken on day 0 of AZD1222 vaccination. This rearrangement joins TRBV7-2 to TRBJ1-5; the match to TRBD1 covers 8 bases. The CDR3 DNA is TGTGCCAGCAGCACAAACGGACAGGGCAGCACGGGCAATCAGCCCCAGCATTTT. It is translated as CASSTNGQGSTGNQPQHF.